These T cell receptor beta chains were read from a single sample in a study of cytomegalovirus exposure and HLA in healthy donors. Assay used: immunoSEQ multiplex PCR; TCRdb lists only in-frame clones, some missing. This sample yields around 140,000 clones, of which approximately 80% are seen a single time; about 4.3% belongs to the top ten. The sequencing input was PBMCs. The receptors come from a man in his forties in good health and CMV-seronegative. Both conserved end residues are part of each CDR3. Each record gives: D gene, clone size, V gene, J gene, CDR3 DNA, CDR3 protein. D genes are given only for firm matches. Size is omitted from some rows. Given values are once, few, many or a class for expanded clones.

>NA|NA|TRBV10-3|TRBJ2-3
TGTGCCATCAGGGGGGACTCCTTCACAGATACGCAGTATTTT
CAIRGDSFTDTQYF
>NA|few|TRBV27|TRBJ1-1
TGTGCCAGCAGTTTATGGTCGGGAAACACTGAAGCTTTCTTT
CASSLWSGNTEAFF
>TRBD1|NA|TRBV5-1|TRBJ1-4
TGCGCCAGCAGATTACAGACAGGGGGAGGTGAAAAACTGTTTTTT
CASRLQTGGGEKLFF
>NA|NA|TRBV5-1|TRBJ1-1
TGCGCCAGCAGCCTCCTAGGGGGTAACACTGAAGCTTTCTTT
CASSLLGGNTEAFF
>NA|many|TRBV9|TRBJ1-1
TGTGCCAGCAGCGGGGGGGTAGGGGAAGCTTTCTTT
CASSGGVGEAFF
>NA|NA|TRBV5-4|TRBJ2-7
TGTGCCAGCAGTTTACCCCCGACAGGTTTTACCTACGAGCAGTACTTC
CASSLPPTGFTYEQYF
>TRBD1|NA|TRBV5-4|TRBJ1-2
TGTGCCAGCAGGGGACGGGACAGGACCTTCTATGGCTACACCTTC
CASRGRDRTFYGYTF
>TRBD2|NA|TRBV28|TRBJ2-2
TGTGCCTCTCTGGGACTACTAATCGCCGGGGAGCTGTTTTTT
CASLGLLIAGELFF
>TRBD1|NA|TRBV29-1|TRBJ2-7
TGCAGCGTTAAAATTTGGACAGGGGGATTCTACGAGCAGTACTTC
CSVKIWTGGFYEQYF
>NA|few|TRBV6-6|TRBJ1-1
TGTGCCAGCAGCTTATCCAGGGGTGGCACTGAAGCTTTCTTT
CASSLSRGGTEAFF
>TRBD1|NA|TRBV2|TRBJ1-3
TGTGCCAGCAGTCCGTATACCGGGACAGACTCTGGAAACACCATATATTTT
CASSPYTGTDSGNTIYF
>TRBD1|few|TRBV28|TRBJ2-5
TGTGCCAGCAGTTTCTCCGGGACAGGGTTTGTTGAGACCCAGTACTTC
CASSFSGTGFVETQYF
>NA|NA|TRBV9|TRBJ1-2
TGTGCCAGCAGCGTCCGCCAGCGCGAAGGAGGCTACACCTTC
CASSVRQREGGYTF
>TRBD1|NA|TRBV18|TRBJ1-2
TGTGCCAGCTCACCCCAGCAGGGACAGCAAAGCTATGGCTACACCTTC
CASSPQQGQQSYGYTF
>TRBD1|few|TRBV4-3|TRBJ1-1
TGCGCCAGCAGCCAAGTAGGGGGCGAAGCTTTCTTT
CASSQVGGEAFF
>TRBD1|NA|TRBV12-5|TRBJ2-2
TGTGCTAGTGGTACGGACAGGATCACCGGGGAGCTGTTTTTT
CASGTDRITGELFF
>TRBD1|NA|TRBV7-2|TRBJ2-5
TGTGCCAGCAGCTTAGTGGACAGGGGGCTGTTAGAGACCCAGTACTTC
CASSLVDRGLLETQYF
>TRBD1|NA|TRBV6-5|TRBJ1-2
TGTGCCAGCAGTTACGCCGGGACAGGTTCTAACTATGGCTACACCTTC
CASSYAGTGSNYGYTF
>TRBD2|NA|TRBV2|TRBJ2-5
TGTGCCCGGGCGGGGGACTCCGCCGATGAAGAGACCCAGTACTTC
CARAGDSADEETQYF
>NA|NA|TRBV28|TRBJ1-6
TGTGCCAGCAGTCGCGGAGGAAACAATTCACCCCTCCACTTT
CASSRGGNNSPLHF
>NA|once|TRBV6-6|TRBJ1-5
TGTGCCAGCAGTACGCGGACAGAGGGGGAGCCCCAGCATTTT
CASSTRTEGEPQHF
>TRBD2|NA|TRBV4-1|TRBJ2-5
TGCGCCAGCAGCCAAGGGACTAGCAACGGGAAGACCCAGTACTTC
CASSQGTSNGKTQYF
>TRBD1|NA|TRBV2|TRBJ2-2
TGTGCCAGCAAGGACAGGGGCTTAAGGAGTGGGGAGCTGTTTTTT
CASKDRGLRSGELFF
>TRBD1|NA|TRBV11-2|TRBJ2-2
TGTGCCAGCAGCTCCACAGGGGGCCCGAACACCGGGGAGCTGTTTTTT
CASSSTGGPNTGELFF
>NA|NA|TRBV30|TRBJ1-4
TGTGCCTGGAGATATGCAACTAATGAAAAACTGTTTTTT
CAWRYATNEKLFF
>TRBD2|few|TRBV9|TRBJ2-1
TGTGCCAGCAGCTCATCTGGACTAGCGGGGAGCAATGAGCAGTTCTTC
CASSSSGLAGSNEQFF
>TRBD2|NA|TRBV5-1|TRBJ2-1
TGCGCCAGCAGCTTGGAGCGGGGGGACTACAATGAGCAGTTCTTC
CASSLERGDYNEQFF
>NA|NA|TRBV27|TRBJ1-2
TGTGCCAGCAGTCCCCGAAGAGGGATCTATGGCTACACCTTC
CASSPRRGIYGYTF
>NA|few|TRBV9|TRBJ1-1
TGTGCCAGCAGCGTAGCCTCGTCTATTTCTGAAGCTTTCTTT
CASSVASSISEAFF
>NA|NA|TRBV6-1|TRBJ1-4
TGTGCCAGCAGTGACACGGCAGGGGCGGAAAAACTGTTTTTT
CASSDTAGAEKLFF
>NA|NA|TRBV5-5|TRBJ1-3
TGTGCCAGCAGCGAATCCGGGTCCGATGTCGATTTT
CASSESGSDVDF
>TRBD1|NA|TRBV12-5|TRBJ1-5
TGTGCTAGTGGCCCTGGGACAGGGGGTCAGCCCCAGCATTTT
CASGPGTGGQPQHF